This TCR beta chain is from a study (dated by TCRdb to between 2015 and 2017). Looking at the study overall: The study tested whether tumor-infiltrating Tregs in breast cancer are recruited from blood Tregs or converted in situ from other CD4+ T cell subsets. Overall study outcomes, separate from this receptor: The larger-cohort validation was restricted to a single TCR beta V-J rearrangement rather than whole repertoires. Tumor memory CD4+ T cell TCR gene usage was found to cluster with blood and lymph node memory CD4+ cells and with lymph node naive CD4+ cells. Tumor-infiltrating Treg TCR alpha and beta sequences overlapped most with tumor naive CD4+ T cells, then with blood naive CD4+ T cells.

This clonotype is medium-sized (0.01 to 0.1%). The target of this receptor is not known. No much larger clonotype is one base removed from it; base qualities were not supplied. Full-length TCR variable regions were amplified by 5' RACE PCR with constant-region reverse primers, and semi-nested PCR with Nested Universal Primer A was subsequently performed. The ReliaPrep RNA Cell Miniprep System was used to extract total RNA, which was then reverse transcribed into 5'RACE-ready cDNA with the SMARTer RACE 5'/3' Kit. Multiplex adaptors were used to barcode the full-length TCR alpha and beta libraries, which were then sequenced on an Illumina MiSeq. Per the source publication's procedure: For each of nine subset-tissue groups, sequencing data from the five patients were combined, and the groups were compared by unsupervised clustering of TCR gene usage. The Morisita-Horn index, with shared sequences weighted by their contribution to each repertoire, was used to calculate repertoire similarity. TCRdb applied fastp at Q25 and MiXCR to the public reads, then kept only in-frame beta chains. Entries are consolidated by CDR3 protein sequence, retaining the most common genes and DNA. The V and J calls reflect TCRdb's pipeline rather than the authors' work. In all, the sample holds some 9,200 distinct CDR3 sequences, and approximately 14% of those were seen once. The ten largest clones add up to approximately 3% of the sample.

CD4+CD25+CD127-/low cells were isolated as Tregs. Tregs, naive and memory CD4+ T cells from tumor, blood and ipsilateral draining lymph nodes of five breast cancer patients underwent full-length TCR alpha and beta sequencing. Ficoll density gradient centrifugation was used to isolate mononuclear cells from lymph nodes or from 50 to 55 ml of peripheral blood. FACS confirmed that the sorted cell populations were more than 90% pure. The source material was Tregs sorted from blood. The clonotype was recovered from a female donor with breast cancer.

The sequenced DNA is TGCGCCAGCAGCATGGCTGTTCAGGAGACCCAGTACTTC. This gives the protein CASSMAVQETQYF. The sequence joins TRBV5-1 to TRBJ2-5; no D gene is confidently identified. V was cut back by 4 bases and J by 5 bases, leaving a gap of 12 bases between them. CDR1 and CDR2, per the germline V gene, are SGHRS and YFSETQ. From the cysteine through the phenylalanine, the CDR3 covers 13 amino acids. The read is trimmed to its CDR3 DNA, 39 bases read in frame from base 1.